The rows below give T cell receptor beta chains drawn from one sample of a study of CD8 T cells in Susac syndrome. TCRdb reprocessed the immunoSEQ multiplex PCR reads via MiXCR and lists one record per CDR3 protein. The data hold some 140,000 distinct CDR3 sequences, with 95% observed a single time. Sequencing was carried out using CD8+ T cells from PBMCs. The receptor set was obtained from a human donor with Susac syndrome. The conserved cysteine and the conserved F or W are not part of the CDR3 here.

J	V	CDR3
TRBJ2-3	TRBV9	ASSVESGPWDTQY
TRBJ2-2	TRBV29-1	STLSGGDSSGELF
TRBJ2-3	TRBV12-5	ASLAGVLAGAGDTQY
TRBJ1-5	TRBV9	ASSPVGSINQPQH
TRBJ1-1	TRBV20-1	SAIFSNTAEAF
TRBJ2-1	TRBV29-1	SVHSIRGDNEQF
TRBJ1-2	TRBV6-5	ASMAQNYGYT
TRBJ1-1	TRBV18	ASSDRGRFRTEAF
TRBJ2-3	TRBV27	ASTPWTFSGTDTQY
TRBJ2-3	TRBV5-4	ASSLEIAGGRDTQY
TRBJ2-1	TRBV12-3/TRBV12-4	ASSFRGGIYNEQF
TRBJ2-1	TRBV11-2	ASSLVPRGDEQF
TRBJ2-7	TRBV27	ASSPTGWEQY
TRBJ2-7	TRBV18	ASAFNVEQY
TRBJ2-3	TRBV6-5	ASSYRGTTDTQY
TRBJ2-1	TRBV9	ASSVGGGPVNEQF
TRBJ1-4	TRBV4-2	ASSQEDSGQLF
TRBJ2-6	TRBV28	ASSFASIFSGANVLT
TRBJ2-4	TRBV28	ASSLGPSPGQIAKNIQY
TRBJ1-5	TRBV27	ASSPRGWNQPQH
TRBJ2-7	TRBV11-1	ASSPPLQGPAYEQY
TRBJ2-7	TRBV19	ASSPGQGISYEQY
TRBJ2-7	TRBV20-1	SARDSHRPFEQY
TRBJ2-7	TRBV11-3	ASSLRVLYEQY
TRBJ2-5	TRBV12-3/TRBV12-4	ASSLVRGETQY
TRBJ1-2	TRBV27	ASSLSAAGTDYGYT
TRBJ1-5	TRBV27	ASSPRQGAFSNQPQH
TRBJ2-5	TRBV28	ASNPGGRAQETQY
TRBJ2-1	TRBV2	ASSDRAEQF
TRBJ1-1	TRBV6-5	ASSYSSGYYTEAF
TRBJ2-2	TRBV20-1	SGCGTSGRATGELF
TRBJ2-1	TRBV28	ASSLPTSFSGTFSYNEQF
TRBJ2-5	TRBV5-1	ASSLSPVQETQY
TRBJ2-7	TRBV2	ASSPFIYEQY
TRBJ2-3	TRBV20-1	SAMDRVPDTQY
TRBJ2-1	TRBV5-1	ASSFSTGPQF
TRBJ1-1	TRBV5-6	ASSAGQENTEAF
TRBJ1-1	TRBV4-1	ASSQTGSTAF
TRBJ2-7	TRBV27	ASRVGTGPYEQY
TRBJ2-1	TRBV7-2	ASSLDPGTSFNEQF
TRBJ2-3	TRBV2	ASSESLADTQY
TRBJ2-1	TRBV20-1	SASLAGFAF
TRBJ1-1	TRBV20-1	SARNSYRGRAEAF
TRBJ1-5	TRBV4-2	ASSQEDRSNQPQH
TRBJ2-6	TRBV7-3	ASSLNAAGANVLT
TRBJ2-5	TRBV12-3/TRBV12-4	ASSPTSGAETQY
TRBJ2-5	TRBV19	ASSPGTGTQETQY
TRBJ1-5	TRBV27	ASSLQSNQPQH
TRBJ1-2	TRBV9	ASSGPRVFYGYT
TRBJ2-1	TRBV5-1	ASSLLAGADYNEQF
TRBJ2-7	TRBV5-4	ASTLGTSTSSYEQY
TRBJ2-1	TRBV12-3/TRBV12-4	ASGEQF
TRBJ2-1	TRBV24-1	ATSDHNEQF
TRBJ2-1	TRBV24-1	ATRPAGGNEQF
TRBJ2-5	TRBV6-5	ASSLTGGAETQY
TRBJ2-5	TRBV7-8	ASSLGDRGRGETQY
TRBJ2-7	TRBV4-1	ASSPGAGDYYEQY
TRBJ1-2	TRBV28	ASTIIRGGDHGYT
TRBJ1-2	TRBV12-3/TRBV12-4	ASIEAGTYGYT
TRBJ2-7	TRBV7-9	ASSLRGHEQY